The rows below give T cell receptor beta chains drawn from one sample of a study of cytomegalovirus exposure and HLA in healthy donors. The data were produced by immunoSEQ multiplex PCR, yet TCRdb's version contains in-frame clones alone and is incomplete. The data hold approximately 240,000 clones, with 70% to 85% observed a single time. What was sequenced was PBMCs. The receptors come from a woman aged 35 to 49 in good health and CMV-seronegative. Each CDR3 is given with its conserved first and last residue. D genes are given only for firm matches. Only some rows state a clone size, as once, few, many or a class for expanded clones.

j_gene | d_gene | v_gene | abundance | CDR3nt | CDR3aa
TRBJ2-7 | . | TRBV4-1 | . | TGCGCCAGCAGCCAAGTTGCGGGACAGACCTACGAGCAGTACTTC | CASSQVAGQTYEQYF
TRBJ2-7 | . | TRBV5-6 | . | TGTGCCAGCAGCTTGGCCCCGGGAAGCTCCTACGAGCAGTACTTC | CASSLAPGSSYEQYF
TRBJ1-1 | . | TRBV7-3 | few | TGTGCCAGCAGCTTAGTAGGGGACACTGAAGCTTTCTTT | CASSLVGDTEAFF
TRBJ2-4 | TRBD2 | TRBV15 | . | TGTGCCACCAGCAGAGTGATCGGGGCGGGGGAAAGACTAGCCAAAAACATTCAGTACTTC | CATSRVIGAGERLAKNIQYF
TRBJ2-1 | TRBD2 | TRBV6-1 | . | TGTGCCACCTCGGGGCGGGGGGACCTTTACAATGAGCAGTTCTTC | CATSGRGDLYNEQFF
TRBJ2-3 | TRBD2 | TRBV6-5 | . | TGTGCCAGCAGCCACGGGCGGGGGGGCAGCGGTACGCAGTATTTT | CASSHGRGGSGTQYF
TRBJ1-4 | . | TRBV7-3 | few | TGTGCCAGCAGCCTCAACCGAGGGGACTTAGGTGAAAAACTGTTTTTT | CASSLNRGDLGEKLFF
TRBJ1-2 | . | TRBV7-3 | . | TGTGCCAGCAGCTTAGAGGGCTATGGCTACACCTTC | CASSLEGYGYTF
TRBJ2-7 | TRBD1 | TRBV9 | . | TGTGCCAGCACCCCCGGGACAGGACCCTACGAGCAGTACTTC | CASTPGTGPYEQYF
TRBJ1-1 | . | TRBV29-1 | . | TGCAGCGTGACCAGAGGGAGGGCAGAGAACACTGAAGCTTTCTTT | CSVTRGRAENTEAFF
TRBJ2-1 | . | TRBV7-2 | . | TGTGCCAGCAGCTCCAACAGGGAACAAGAGCAGTTCTTC | CASSSNREQEQFF
TRBJ2-1 | . | TRBV4-2 | . | TGTGCCAGCAGCCAAGTGTGGGCGAATTCCTACAATGAGCAGTTCTTC | CASSQVWANSYNEQFF
TRBJ1-2 | . | TRBV7-8 | . | TGTGCCAGCAGCTATCTCGGGACACAGATTAACTATGGCTACACCTTC | CASSYLGTQINYGYTF
TRBJ1-6 | TRBD1 | TRBV25-1 | . | TGTGCCAGCAGTGGACAGGGGTATAATTCACCCCTCCACTTT | CASSGQGYNSPLHF
TRBJ2-3 | . | TRBV10-1 | few | TGCGCCAGCAGTGAGTCGAGGGCCGTTACAGATACGCAGTATTTT | CASSESRAVTDTQYF
TRBJ2-2 | . | TRBV9 | . | TGTGCCAGCAGCGTAAATACTAACACCGGGGAGCTGTTTTTT | CASSVNTNTGELFF